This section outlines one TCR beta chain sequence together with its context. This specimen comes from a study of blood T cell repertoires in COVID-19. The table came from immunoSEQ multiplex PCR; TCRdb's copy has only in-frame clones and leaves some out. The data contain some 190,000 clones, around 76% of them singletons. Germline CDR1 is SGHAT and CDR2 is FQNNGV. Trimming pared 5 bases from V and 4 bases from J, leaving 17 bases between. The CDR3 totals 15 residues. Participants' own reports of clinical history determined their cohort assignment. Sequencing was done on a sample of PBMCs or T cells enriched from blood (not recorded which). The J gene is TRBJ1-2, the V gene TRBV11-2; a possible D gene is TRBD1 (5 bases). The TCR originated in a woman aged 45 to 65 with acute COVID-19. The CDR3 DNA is TGTGCCAGCAGCAGGTGGAGGGGCCGTGGCTATGGCTACACCTTC. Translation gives CASSRWRGRGYGYTF.